A single TCR beta chain is shown here with its context. Clones were read by immunoSEQ multiplex PCR, and TCRdb kept only the in-frame ones, dropping some. The sample holds under 200,000 clones, approximately 84% seen once. CDR3 length equals 20 residues. V shed 3 bases and J 2 bases; nucleotides not matched to a gene: 14. Per germline, CDR1 MGHRA and CDR2 YSYEKL. This record belongs to a study of blood T cell repertoires in COVID-19. The wider study: Both acute and convalescent COVID-19 samples were obtained from the United States, Italy and Spain. PBMCs, B-cell-depleted T cells, or T cells were the source of the cDNA or gDNA that made up the material.

Sequencing was performed on peripheral blood. This receptor was identified in a human donor with acute or convalescent COVID-19. The donor label of this sample is uncertain. The chain employs TRBV4-1 and TRBJ2-3; 13 bases map to TRBD2. CDR3 sequence reads: CASSQGPGLAGTFSTDTQYF. For the CDR3, the DNA is TGCGCCAGCAGCCAGGGACCGGGACTAGCGGGGACCTTCTCCACAGATACGCAGTATTTT.